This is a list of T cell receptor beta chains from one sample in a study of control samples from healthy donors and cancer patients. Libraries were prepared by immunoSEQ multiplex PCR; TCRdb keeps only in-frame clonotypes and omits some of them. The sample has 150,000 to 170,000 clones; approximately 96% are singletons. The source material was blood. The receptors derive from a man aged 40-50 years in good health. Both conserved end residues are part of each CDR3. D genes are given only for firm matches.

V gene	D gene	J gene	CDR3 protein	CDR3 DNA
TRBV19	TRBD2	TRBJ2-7	CASSSSGGGGHEQYF	TGTGCCAGTAGTTCTAGCGGGGGAGGCGGCCACGAGCAGTACTTC
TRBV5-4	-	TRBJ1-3	CASSRTLDGSGNTIYF	TGTGCCAGCAGCCGCACCCTCGACGGCTCTGGAAACACCATATATTTT
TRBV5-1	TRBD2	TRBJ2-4	CASSPGTGGERGGVIQYF	TGCGCCAGCAGCCCGGGGACCGGTGGAGAGCGGGGGGGCGTCATTCAGTACTTC
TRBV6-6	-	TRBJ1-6	CASSSMTSRDNSPLHF	TGTGCCAGCAGTTCCATGACCTCCAGGGACAACTCACCCCTCCACTTT
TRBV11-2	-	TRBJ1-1	CASSLMNTEAFF	TGTGCCAGCAGCTTGATGAACACTGAAGCTTTCTTT
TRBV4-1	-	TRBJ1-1	CASRKLPGEAFF	TGCGCCAGCAGAAAACTCCCGGGAGAAGCTTTCTTT
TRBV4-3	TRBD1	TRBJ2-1	CASSLSGTGFNEQFF	TGCGCCAGCAGCCTTTCCGGGACAGGGTTCAATGAGCAGTTCTTC
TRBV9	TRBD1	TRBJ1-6	CASSPRQGFSPLHF	TGTGCCAGCAGCCCGCGACAGGGGTTTTCACCCCTCCACTTT
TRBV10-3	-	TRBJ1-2	CAIRIYDSSGYTF	TGTGCCATCAGGATTTATGACAGTTCTGGCTACACCTTC
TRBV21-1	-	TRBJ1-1	CASSKARCEAEAFF	TGTGCCAGCAGCAAGGCGCGGTGTGAAGCTGAAGCTTTCTTT
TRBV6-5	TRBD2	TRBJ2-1	CASSTGAGAYNEQFF	TGTGCCAGCAGCACGGGAGCGGGGGCCTACAATGAGCAGTTCTTC
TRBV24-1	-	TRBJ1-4	CATSDGSPTTNEKLFF	TGTGCCACCAGTGATGGGTCACCCACAACTAATGAAAAACTGTTTTTT
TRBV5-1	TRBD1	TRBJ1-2	CASSPGGDGYTF	TGCGCCAGCAGCCCAGGGGGGGATGGCTACACCTTC
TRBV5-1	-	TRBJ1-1	CASSLGQLGTEAFF	TGCGCCAGCAGCTTAGGACAACTTGGCACTGAAGCTTTCTTT
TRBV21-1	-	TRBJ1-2	CASSKALLATYGYTF	TGTGCCAGCAGCAAAGCGCTTTTGGCTACCTATGGCTACACCTTC
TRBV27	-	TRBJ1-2	CARRPSFWYGYTF	TGTGCCCGCCGCCCATCCTTCTGGTATGGCTACACCTTC